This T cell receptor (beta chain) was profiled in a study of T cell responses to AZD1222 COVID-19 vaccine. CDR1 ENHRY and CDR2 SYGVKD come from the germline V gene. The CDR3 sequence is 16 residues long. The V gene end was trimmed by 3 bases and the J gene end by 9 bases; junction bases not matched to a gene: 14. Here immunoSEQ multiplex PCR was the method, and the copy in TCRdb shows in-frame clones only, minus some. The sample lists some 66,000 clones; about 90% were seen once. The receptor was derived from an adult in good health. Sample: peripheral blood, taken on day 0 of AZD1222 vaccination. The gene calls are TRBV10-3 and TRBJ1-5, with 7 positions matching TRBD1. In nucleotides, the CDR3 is TGTGCCATCAGTGATGGGGAGACAGGGCAATATGTGCCCCAGCATTTT. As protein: CAISDGETGQYVPQHF.